The clone carrying this T cell receptor beta chain has at least ten counts. Per germline, CDR1 MGHRA and CDR2 YSYEKL. The ends lost 0 bases at V and 3 bases at J; junction bases unmatched: 5. This CDR3 contains 15 residues. Semi-nested PCR with Nested Universal Primer A followed constant-region reverse priming of full-length variable regions. TCRdb re-called the 5' RACE reads with MiXCR, one entry per CDR3 protein. Here the sample spans about 59,000 distinct CDR3 sequences, roughly 20% being singletons. The sorted Tregs were CD4+CD25+CD127-/low cells. Sequenced material: tumor-infiltrating Tregs sorted from the breast tumor. The genes are TRBV4-1 and TRBJ2-7; TRBD1 agrees at 7 bases. This TCR was recovered from a female donor with breast cancer. The CDR3 DNA is TGCGCCAGCAGCCAAGAAGGACAGGACCTCTACGAGCAGTACTTC. As protein: CASSQEGQDLYEQYF.